Listed below are T cell receptor beta chains from one sample, sequenced in a study of blood T cell repertoires in COVID-19. Assay used: immunoSEQ multiplex PCR; TCRdb lists only in-frame clones, some missing. The sample has fewer than 400,000 clones, around 92% seen once. Sequences were obtained from PBMCs or T cells enriched from blood (not recorded which). These TCRs come from a woman in her 30s who had recovered from COVID-19. The CDR3 runs from the conserved cysteine through the conserved F or W. The order of the fields is clone size, D gene, V gene, J gene, CDR3 DNA, CDR3 protein. The D gene is left open where the match is weak. Clone size is stated in some rows and not others, as once, few, many or a class when expanded.

size: once; D: TRBD1; V: TRBV2; J: TRBJ1-3; DNA: TGTGCCAGCAGTGAATCTGGGACAGCTGGAAACACCATATATTTT; CDR3: CASSESGTAGNTIYF
size: .; D: TRBD1; V: TRBV7-2; J: TRBJ1-3; DNA: TGTGCCAGCAGCCGGGACAGCCTCTCTGGAAACACCATATATTTT; CDR3: CASSRDSLSGNTIYF
size: .; D: TRBD1; V: TRBV7-2; J: TRBJ2-1; DNA: TGTGCCAGCAGCCTCCCGGGACAGGGCCACAATGAGCAGTTCTTC; CDR3: CASSLPGQGHNEQFF
size: .; D: TRBD1; V: TRBV10-3; J: TRBJ1-1; DNA: TGTGCCATCAGTACAGGGGGCATCGGCACTGAAGCTTTCTTT; CDR3: CAISTGGIGTEAFF
size: .; D: TRBD2; V: TRBV29-1; J: TRBJ2-1; DNA: TGCAGCGTCTTCAGCGGGGAATCCTACAATGAGCAGTTCTTC; CDR3: CSVFSGESYNEQFF
size: .; D: TRBD1; V: TRBV12-3/TRBV12-4; J: TRBJ1-1; DNA: TGTGCCAGCAGCCCGGGGACAGAGACTGAAGCTTTCTTT; CDR3: CASSPGTETEAFF
size: once; D: TRBD1; V: TRBV7-9; J: TRBJ2-7; DNA: TGTGCCAGCAGCAGGACAGGTCTCTACTACGAGCAGTACTTC; CDR3: CASSRTGLYYEQYF
size: .; D: TRBD1; V: TRBV9; J: TRBJ2-1; DNA: TGTGCCAGCAGCGTCCCAGGACAGGGGGACGCGGGCGAGCAGTTCTTC; CDR3: CASSVPGQGDAGEQFF
size: .; D: .; V: TRBV5-4; J: TRBJ1-5; DNA: TGTGCCAGCAGTGACGGGGGCAATCAGCCCCAGCATTTT; CDR3: CASSDGGNQPQHF
size: .; D: .; V: TRBV7-2; J: TRBJ2-2; DNA: TGTGCCAGCAGCTCACCTATATTATCAGGGGAGCTGTTTTTT; CDR3: CASSSPILSGELFF
size: .; D: .; V: TRBV19; J: TRBJ1-2; DNA: TGTGCCAGTAACCGGGACTTTGGAAATGGCTACACCTTC; CDR3: CASNRDFGNGYTF
size: .; D: .; V: TRBV3-1/TRBV3-2; J: TRBJ2-7; DNA: TGTGCCAGCAGCCAATACTACGAGCAGTACTTC; CDR3: CASSQYYEQYF
size: .; D: .; V: TRBV3-1/TRBV3-2; J: TRBJ2-3; DNA: TGTGCCAGCAGCCAAGTCGGGTGGGGCACAGATACGCAGTATTTT; CDR3: CASSQVGWGTDTQYF
size: once; D: .; V: TRBV19; J: TRBJ1-2; DNA: TGTGCCAGTAAGTTCGGGGGAACGAACTATGGCTACACCTTC; CDR3: CASKFGGTNYGYTF
size: .; D: TRBD2; V: TRBV5-1; J: TRBJ2-3; DNA: TGCGCCAGCAGCGGGGGAGGGGCGGGGGACACAGATACGCAGTATTTT; CDR3: CASSGGGAGDTDTQYF
size: .; D: .; V: TRBV6-2/TRBV6-3; J: TRBJ1-1; DNA: TGTGCCAGCAGTTACAACTCCGGGGGGCTTGAAGCTTTCTTT; CDR3: CASSYNSGGLEAFF